The 21 T cell receptor beta chains below come from one sample, sequenced in a study of CD8 T cell repertoires and HIV-1 epitope variants. No antigen is known for these receptors. Assay used: immunoSEQ multiplex PCR; TCRdb lists only in-frame clones, some missing. The sample contains roughly 5,000 clones, about three fifths of which appear only once. Sequencing was carried out using cultured CD8+ T cells derived from PBMCs. The receptors derive from a male donor with HIV.

The gene calls are TRBV5-4 and TRBJ2-7; TRBD2 agrees at 12 bases. The CDR3 covers 15 residues. Per the germline V gene, CDR1 is SGHNT and CDR2 is YYREEE (reference sequence). Trimming at V came to 3 bases and at J to 2 bases, leaving 3 bases not matched to a gene. CDR3 region: CASSWRLAGAYEQYF. The CDR3 bases are TGTGCCAGCAGCTGGAGACTAGCGGGGGCCTACGAGCAGTACTTC. Combining the CDR3 with reference TRBV5-4 and TRBJ2-7 gives the whole variable domain ETGVTQSPTHLIKTRGQQVTLRCSSQSGHNTVSWYQQALGQGPQFIFQYYREEENGRGNFPPRFSGLQFPNYSSELNVNALELDDSALYLCASSWRLAGAYEQYFGPGTRLTVT.

The chain combines TRBV11-3 with TRBJ1-1; D perhaps matches TRBD1 (6 bases). Deletions cut 5 bases from V and 6 bases from J, with 16 bases between. In germline, CDR1 is SGHNT, CDR2 YENEEA. This CDR3 is built from 14 residues. The CDR3 sequence: CASSLGGAQAEAFF. The CDR3 region has the DNA TGTGCCAGCAGCCTCGGGGGGGCTCAGGCTGAAGCTTTCTTT.

In its sample, this clone was seen once. The rearrangement links TRBV5-1 to TRBJ1-1; TRBD1 matches 8 bases. The CDR3 is 14 amino acids. With V trimmed by 5 bases and J by 5 bases, 8 bases remained unmatched. Germline CDR1 and CDR2: SGHRS and YFSETQ. In DNA form, the CDR3 reads TGCGCCAGCAGTCACCCGGACAGGGAAACTGAAGCTTTCTTT. Residues: CASSHPDRETEAFF.

The chain carries TRBV7-9 and TRBJ2-4, with TRBD1 identical over 7 bases. Germline CDR1 SEHNR, CDR2 FQNEAQ (reference sequence). The CDR3 runs 15 residues. After removal of 5 bases from V and 10 bases from J, the junction contained 14 bases not matched to a gene. The CDR3 DNA reads as TGTGCCAGCAGCCCCCCCGGCAGGGGGACCGAGATTCAGTACTTC. It encodes CASSPPGRGTEIQYF.

This clone is deemed medium-sized. The rearrangement uses TRBV6-5 and TRBJ2-3, with a tentative D call TRBD2 (5 bases). V lost 5 bases and J 8 bases, leaving 17 bases between the germline ends. This CDR3 has 14 residues. CDR1 and CDR2 from the germline V gene are MNHEY and SVGAGI. The CDR3 protein is CASSPGLRDGTQYF. The CDR3 DNA sequence: TGTGCCAGCAGTCCTGGACTGAGAGACGGTACGCAGTATTTT.

The chain recombines TRBV27 with TRBJ2-3; 10 bases align to TRBD2. From germline, CDR1 is MNHEY and CDR2 SMNVEV (reference sequence). With V trimmed by 7 bases and J by 0 bases, 13 bases remained unmatched. The CDR3 covers 18 residues. This CDR3 is CASTPTTTSGRSTDTQYF. In DNA, the CDR3 is TGTGCCAGCACCCCGACCACGACTAGCGGGCGTAGCACAGATACGCAGTATTTT.

This clone has just one count. The chain couples TRBV7-2 to TRBJ2-3; 9 nucleotides agree with TRBD2. The CDR3 length is 16 residues. After removal of 2 bases from V and 6 bases from J, the junction contained 9 bases not matched to a gene. From germline, CDR1 is SGHTA and CDR2 FQGNSA. CDR3 coding DNA: TGTGCCAGCAGCTTAACGATTAGCGGGGGAGGTGATACGCAGTATTTT. Its translation is CASSLTISGGGDTQYF.

The CDR3 coding sequence is TGTGCCAGCAGTGAATTAAAGGGGGGAGAGACCCAGTACTTC. This translates into CASSELKGGETQYF. V usage is TRBV25-1 and J usage is TRBJ2-5; TRBD1 or TRBD2 may be the D gene (6 bases each). Germline V gene data show CDR1 as MGHDK and CDR2 as SYGVNS. The CDR3 totals 14 residues. Trimming took off 1 base at V and 4 bases at J, with 10 bases between the two ends. Supplemented by reference TRBV25-1 and TRBJ2-5, the full variable domain reads EADIYQTPRYLVIGTGKKITLECSQTMGHDKMYWYQQDPGMELHLIHYSYGVNSTEKGDLSSESTVSRIRTEHFPLTLESARPSHTSQYLCASSELKGGETQYFGPGTRLLVL.

This chain connects TRBV11-3 to TRBJ2-7; D not certain. From germline, CDR1 is SGHNT and CDR2 YENEEA. The CDR3 contains 13 residues. Trimming took off 2 bases at V and 5 bases at J, with 10 bases between the two ends. CDR3 in amino acids: CASSLTRWDEQYF. The CDR3 nucleotides are TGTGCCAGCAGCTTAACACGGTGGGACGAGCAGTACTTC.

The CDR3 bases are TGTGCCAGCAGCCTTCGACAGGGCTCCTACGAGCAGTACTTC. Its protein product is CASSLRQGSYEQYF. The chain is built from TRBV7-8 and TRBJ2-7; 7 nucleotides align to TRBD1. V was clipped by 5 bases and J by 0 bases; unmatched bases: 4. CDR1 and CDR2 (germline): SGHVS, FQNEAQ. CDR3 length: 14 residues.

J is TRBJ2-7 and V is TRBV15; D is possibly TRBD1 (6 bases). V lost 3 bases to trimming and J lost 5 bases, with 11 bases between them. Germline V gene sequence: CDR1 LNHNV, CDR2 YYDKDF (reference sequence). This CDR3 contains 13 residues. The CDR3 nucleotides read TGTGCCACCAGCAGCCTATACAGGGACGAGCAGTACTTC. This codes for CATSSLYRDEQYF.

The V call is TRBV6-5, the J call TRBJ2-1; 7 nucleotides agree with TRBD1. Per germline, CDR1 MNHEY and CDR2 SVGAGI. Trimming cost V 4 bases and J 1 base; bases outside gene matches: 7. The CDR3 covers 16 residues. CDR3 protein: CASSLSQGISYNEQFF. CDR3 coding DNA: TGTGCCAGCAGTTTATCACAGGGGATATCCTACAATGAGCAGTTCTTC.

The chain is built from TRBV5-6 and TRBJ1-4, with D possibly TRBD1 on 5 matching bases. The CDR3 sequence is 14 residues long. CDR1 is SGHDT and CDR2 is YYEEEE in the germline V gene. V was trimmed by 0 bases and J by 8 bases, leaving 11 bases between them. CDR3 DNA: TGTGCCAGCAGCTTGGCACAGGAAGGCGAAAAACTGTTTTTT. Translating it yields CASSLAQEGEKLFF.

The genes are TRBV28 and TRBJ2-7; TRBD1 aligns across 7 bases. Trimming at V came to 1 base and at J to 2 bases, leaving 5 bases not matched to a gene. Germline CDR1 MDHEN, CDR2 SYDVKM. This CDR3 is 15 amino acids long. The CDR3 protein is CASSLYRDRAYEQYF. The CDR3 coding sequence is TGTGCCAGCAGTTTATATCGCGACAGGGCCTACGAGCAGTACTTC.

The table lists this clone with a few counts. The J gene is TRBJ1-5, the V gene TRBV28; D is unresolved. Per the germline V gene, CDR1 is MDHEN and CDR2 is SYDVKM. The ends were cut back, 3 bases at V and 6 bases at J, with 6 bases in the middle. This CDR3 region has 12 residues. The CDR3 sequence is CASSFEVQPQHF. The DNA of the CDR3 is TGTGCCAGCAGTTTTGAGGTTCAGCCCCAGCATTTT.

The chain carries TRBV9 and TRBJ1-1; the match to TRBD1 covers 8 bases. V dropped 5 bases and J dropped 1; count of bases not matched to a gene: 7. Germline values: CDR1 SGDLS, CDR2 YYNGEE. The length of the CDR3 is 15 residues. The CDR3 DNA reads TGTGCCAGCAGGCCGGAGGGGACAGGGAACACTGAAGCTTTCTTT. Translating gives CASRPEGTGNTEAFF.

This chain uses TRBV5-3 with TRBJ2-7; tentative D call: TRBD2 (5 bases). Being an ORF, TRBV5-3 has a function that is uncertain. The CDR3 is 13 residues long. V lost 3 bases, J lost 9 bases, and 16 bases lay in between. The CDR3 coding sequence is TGTGCCAGAAGCTACTTAGTCCTAGCTCCGCAGTACTTC. The encoded protein is CARSYLVLAPQYF.

This rearrangement joins TRBV27 to TRBJ2-7, with 8 bases identical to TRBD2. V trimming: 5 bases; J trimming: 0 bases; junction bases outside the gene matches: 9. The CDR3 is 16 amino acids. In germline, CDR1 is MNHEY, CDR2 SMNVEV (reference sequence). The chain's CDR3 is CASSQGGGPLSYEQYF. CDR3 coding DNA: TGTGCCAGCAGTCAGGGCGGGGGGCCCCTCTCCTACGAGCAGTACTTC.

The chain carries TRBV6-5 and TRBJ2-5, with 8 positions matching TRBD2. Trimming at V came to 2 bases and at J to 5 bases, leaving 7 bases not matched to a gene. Per the germline V gene, CDR1 is MNHEY and CDR2 is SVGAGI. The CDR3 runs 15 residues. The CDR3 spells CASSYDGASGETQYF. The CDR3 region has the DNA TGTGCCAGCAGTTACGACGGGGCTAGCGGGGAGACCCAGTACTTC.

This clone was picked up a small number of times. Other DNA sequences in the same sample also yield this CDR3. The chain joins TRBV7-9 to TRBJ1-6; TRBD1 aligns across 7 bases. V gave up 5 bases and J gave up 9 bases; unmatched junction bases: 7. The CDR3 runs 14 residues. Germline V gene sequence: CDR1 SEHNR, CDR2 FQNEAQ (reference sequence). The CDR3, as DNA: TGTGCCAGCAGCGAGACAGGGACTGGTTCACCCCTCCACTTT. It is translated as CASSETGTGSPLHF.

The rearrangement uses TRBV6-5 and TRBJ1-5; possibly TRBD1 for D (6 bases). From germline, CDR1 is MNHEY and CDR2 SVGAGI. The CDR3 is 15 residues long. Trimming removed 3 bases at V and 5 bases at J, with 14 bases between. CDR3 region: CASSYQGGSHQPQHF. The CDR3, as DNA: TGTGCCAGCAGTTATCAAGGGGGATCCCATCAGCCCCAGCATTTT.